This paragraph reports one T cell receptor (beta chain). This clone's antigen is unknown. Base qualities are not recorded, but no much larger clone differs from it by a single base. This specimen's time point label, per the study, means: blood sample drawn before combined kidney and bone marrow transplant. Thawed PBMCs were FACS-sorted into unstimulated Tregs (CD4+CD25+CD127-), CD4+ non-Tregs (CD4+CD25-), CD4 cells and CD8 cells. The patients were a few recipients of combined kidney and bone marrow transplants from the ITN036ST trial, and samples were available only from these trial subjects. Healthy control blood was processed to PBMCs by Ficoll density gradient and cryopreserved, and patient PBMCs were collected before and after transplant. Germline trimming amounts to 4 bases on V and 7 bases on J, with 15 as the count of junction bases outside the gene matches. CDR1 SGHTA and CDR2 FQGNSA are derived from the germline V gene. The CDR3 holds 17 amino acids from the cysteine to the phenylalanine. Here the CDR3 DNA is all that survives: 51 bases in frame from base 1.

These data are taken from a study of Tregs in tolerant kidney transplant recipients (dated by TCRdb to between 2018 and 2020). Broadly, across the study: The transplants used related donors with nonmyeloablative bone marrow transplantation, and mixed chimerism in the human trials was transient. TCRbeta sequencing was used in the study to identify donor-specific regulatory T cells before combined kidney and bone marrow transplantation, and the identified cells were then tracked after transplant. Points the paper makes about the study in general: Biological reproducibility was not directly addressed, though technical replication error appeared minimal. Because only a small number of patients were included, the study had limitations, and the results will need to be validated in larger populations as well as under other immunosuppression protocols. PCR primers changed over time for some patients, so nucleotide-level comparison across those patients' samples was not possible. Expanding Tregs with activated donor B cells appeared to identify the most biologically relevant and donor-specific TCRbeta repertoire. Donor-specific Treg expansion was found to exceed global Treg expansion in tolerant patients, suggesting antigen-driven rather than nonspecific expansion.

For TCRbeta CDR3 sequencing, genomic DNA from the sorted cells was extracted using the QIAGEN DNeasy Blood and Tissue Kit. Through immunoSEQ, high-throughput TCRbeta CDR3 sequencing was done commercially, including PCR amplification with internal controls and bias correction. Regarding the original processing steps: Unique productive TCRbeta sequences were defined by CDR3 nucleotide sequence where primers matched, and otherwise by CDR3 amino acid sequence together with Vbeta and Jbeta genes. To correct sorting error, sequences shared between sorted populations at a frequency ratio of 2:1 or less were removed; the rest were assigned to the higher population. Donor-reactive sequences were defined as at least 5-fold expanded in CFSE-low cells versus unstimulated cells, with frequency of at least 0.01% in CFSE-low cells. Repertoire divergence was quantified by Jensen-Shannon divergence using the top 100 TCRbeta sequences ranked by frequency. For any sample with multiple sequencing runs, sorting error was corrected in each run separately before the runs were pooled. This immuneACCESS table, as held by TCRdb, lists in-frame sequences with V and J called but not all clones. Of the missing ones, under half trace to an unresolved V gene in checked studies; the others have no known cause. Clonal size and the V and J genes are those of that table, whereas D and trimming came from the DNA. For this sample there are about 100,000 clones; 80% to 95% appear just once. Jointly, the top ten make up around 0.45% of the sample.

Sample: CD4+ T cells from blood, taken before the transplant. The TCR sequence derives from a human donor who received a combined kidney and bone marrow transplant. The V gene is TRBV7-2 and the J gene is TRBJ2-1, with 8 bases matching TRBD1. The DNA is TGTGCCAGCAGCTCGGGCAGGGGGCAGGGAGTCCGGAATGAGCAGTTCTTC. The translation is CASSSGRGQGVRNEQFF.